The source of this TCR beta chain is a study of T-cell reconstitution after alpha-beta-depleted transplantation in children. Preparation of the TCRbeta library involved a method that used unique molecular identifiers. One entry per CDR3 protein, called by TCRdb with MiXCR from the PCR reads. The sample lists 610,000 or so distinct CDR3 sequences; approximately 30% were seen once. Study outcomes and limitations: Newly made T cells mostly supplied T-cell counts and diversity one year after transplant.

Note on this clonotype: What it binds is unknown.

The germline V gene encodes CDR1 DFQATT and CDR2 SNEGSKA (reference sequence). Trimming stripped 0 bases from V and 2 bases from J, with 20 bases between. CDR3 size: 17 residues. The chain recombines TRBV20-1 with TRBJ2-7; D may be TRBD2 (6 bases). The sequences come from PBMCs, collected before TCRalphabeta/CD19-depleted stem cell transplant. This clonotype was sampled from a boy less than two years old with Wiskott-Aldrich syndrome, due to receive a stem cell transplant. CDR3 in DNA: TGCAGTGCTAGAGATCTGTCCACTAGCTACGGGACCTACGAGCAGTACTTC. It translates to CSARDLSTSYGTYEQYF.